A selection of T cell receptor beta chains follows, all from one sample in a study of CD8 T cells in ankylosing spondylitis. TCRdb reprocessed the 5' RACE reads via MiXCR and lists one record per CDR3 protein. The table lists some 240,000 distinct CDR3 sequences, about 20% of them singletons. The sample comprised blood, either unsorted or a sorted T cell fraction (not recorded which). Receptor source: a male donor with ankylosing spondylitis or in good health (not recorded which). The CDR3 runs from the conserved cysteine through the conserved F or W. Fields, in order: clone size, V gene, D gene, J gene, CDR3 protein, CDR3 DNA. The D gene is left open where the match is weak. The size entry is marked missing in some rows and otherwise reads once, few, many or a size class.

-	TRBV12-3/TRBV12-4	-	TRBJ2-2	CASSELVPMNTGELFF	TGTGCCAGCAGTGAACTAGTCCCAATGAACACCGGGGAGCTGTTTTTT
-	TRBV12-3/TRBV12-4	TRBD2	TRBJ2-1	CASSLVGLAGDEQFF	TGTGCCAGCAGTTTGGTTGGACTAGCGGGAGATGAGCAGTTCTTC
few	TRBV2	TRBD1	TRBJ2-7	CASSGLLGQGAYEQYF	TGTGCCAGCAGTGGCCTACTTGGACAGGGGGCCTACGAGCAGTACTTC
many	TRBV27	TRBD2	TRBJ2-3	CASSPGTSGRGHTQYF	TGTGCCAGCAGTCCAGGGACTAGCGGGAGGGGACATACGCAGTATTTT
few	TRBV4-1	TRBD2	TRBJ2-1	CASSQRLAGDEQFF	TGCGCCAGCAGCCAACGACTAGCGGGAGATGAGCAGTTCTTC
-	TRBV19	-	TRBJ1-6	CASKGKDNSPLHF	TGTGCCAGCAAAGGGAAGGATAATTCACCCCTCCACTTT
-	TRBV4-3	TRBD2	TRBJ2-1	CASSHSLTSGGYNEQFF	TGCGCCAGCAGCCATTCACTAACTAGCGGGGGCTACAATGAGCAGTTCTTC
once	TRBV21-1	-	TRBJ2-7	CASSQRSAGIGTYEQYF	TGTGCCAGCAGCCAAAGGTCGGCGGGGATTGGGACCTACGAGCAGTACTTC
-	TRBV27	TRBD2	TRBJ2-1	CASSSGTSVRYNEQFF	TGTGCCAGCAGTTCCGGGACTAGCGTTAGGTACAATGAGCAGTTCTTC
-	TRBV10-3	TRBD2	TRBJ2-3	CAISATSGRADTQYF	TGTGCCATCAGTGCAACTAGCGGGAGAGCAGATACGCAGTATTTT
-	TRBV13	TRBD2	TRBJ2-3	CASSLGLTSGNYTQYF	TGTGCCAGCAGCTTAGGCCTGACTAGCGGGAACTATACGCAGTATTTT
-	TRBV7-6	-	TRBJ2-1	CASSYQDSQINEQFF	TGTGCCAGCAGCTACCAGGACAGCCAAATCAATGAGCAGTTCTTC
few	TRBV20-1	-	TRBJ2-7	CSARPGTGTYEQYF	TGCAGTGCTAGGCCCGGGACGGGAACCTACGAGCAGTACTTC